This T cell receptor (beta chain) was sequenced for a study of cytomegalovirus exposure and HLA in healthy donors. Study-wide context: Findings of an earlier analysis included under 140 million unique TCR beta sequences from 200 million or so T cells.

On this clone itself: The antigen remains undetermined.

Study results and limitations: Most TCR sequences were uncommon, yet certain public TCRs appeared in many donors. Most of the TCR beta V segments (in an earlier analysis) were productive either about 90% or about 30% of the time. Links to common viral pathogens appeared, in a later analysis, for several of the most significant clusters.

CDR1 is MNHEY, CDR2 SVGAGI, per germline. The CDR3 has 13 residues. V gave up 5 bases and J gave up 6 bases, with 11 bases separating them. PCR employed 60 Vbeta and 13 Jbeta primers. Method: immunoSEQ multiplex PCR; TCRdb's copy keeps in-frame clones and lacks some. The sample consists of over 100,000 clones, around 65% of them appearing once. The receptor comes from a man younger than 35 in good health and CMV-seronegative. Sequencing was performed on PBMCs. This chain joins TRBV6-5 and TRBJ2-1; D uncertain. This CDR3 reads CASSLYPPNEQFF. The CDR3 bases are TGTGCCAGCAGTCTATATCCCCCCAATGAGCAGTTCTTC.